The entry that follows covers one T cell receptor beta chain sequence. Using immunoSEQ multiplex PCR, the repertoire was profiled, and TCRdb retains in-frame clones only, with some absent. Found here are about 95,000 clones, 70% to 85% of them singletons; the top ten hold approximately 24%. These data come from a study of blood T cell repertoires in COVID-19. The length of the CDR3 is 16 residues. The V gene end was trimmed by 5 bases and the J gene end by 0 bases; junction bases not matched to a gene: 8. Germline V CDR1 and CDR2: LNHDA, SQIVND (reference sequence). This clonotype was sampled from a human donor in a cohort sampled during active COVID-19. The chain employs TRBV19 and TRBJ2-3; 7 nucleotides align to TRBD2. Sample: peripheral blood. The chain's CDR3 is CASSPNSGSSTDTQYF. In DNA form, the CDR3 reads TGTGCCAGTAGTCCCAATAGCGGGTCTAGCACAGATACGCAGTATTTT.